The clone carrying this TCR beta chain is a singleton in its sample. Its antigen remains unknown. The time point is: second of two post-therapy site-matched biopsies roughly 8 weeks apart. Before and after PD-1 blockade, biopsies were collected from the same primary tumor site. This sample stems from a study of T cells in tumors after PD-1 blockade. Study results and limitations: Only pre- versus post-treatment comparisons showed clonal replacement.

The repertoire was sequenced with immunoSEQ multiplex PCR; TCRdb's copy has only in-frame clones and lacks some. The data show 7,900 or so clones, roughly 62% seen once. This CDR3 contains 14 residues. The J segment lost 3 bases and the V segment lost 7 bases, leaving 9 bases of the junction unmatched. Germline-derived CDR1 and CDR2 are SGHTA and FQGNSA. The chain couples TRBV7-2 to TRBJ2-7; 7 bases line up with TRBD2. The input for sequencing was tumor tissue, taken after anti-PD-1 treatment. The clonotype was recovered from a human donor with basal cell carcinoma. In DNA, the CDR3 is TGTGCCAGCACCTCGCTGACTAGCAGCTACGAGCAGTACTTC. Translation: CASTSLTSSYEQYF.